The 19 T cell receptor beta chains presented below share a single source sample, sequenced in a study of blood T cell repertoires in COVID-19. The method was immunoSEQ multiplex PCR; TCRdb's version includes in-frame clones alone and lacks a portion of them. Among over 150,000 clones listed, approximately 81% were seen once. Sequencing input: peripheral blood. The receptor source for this set is a woman between 55 and 75 years old with COVID-19, enrolled during active disease.

This chain connects TRBV7-8 to TRBJ1-1; D perhaps matches TRBD1 (6 bases). Germline CDR1 reads SGHVS; CDR2 reads FQNEAQ. This CDR3 is built from 14 residues. V was shortened by 3 bases and J by 0 bases, with 8 bases between the two germline ends. This chain's CDR3 is CASSFRGMNTEAFF. CDR3 DNA: TGTGCCAGCAGCTTCAGGGGTATGAACACTGAAGCTTTCTTT. The full variable domain, rest sourced from reference TRBV7-8 and TRBJ1-1, is GAGVSQSPRYKVAKRGQDVALRCDPISGHVSLFWYQQALGQGPEFLTYFQNEAQLDKSGLPSDRFFAERPEGSVSTLKIQRTQQEDSAVYLCASSFRGMNTEAFFGQGTRLTVV.

The rearrangement uses TRBV7-9 and TRBJ2-7, with a tentative D call TRBD1 (6 bases). This CDR3 is built from 13 residues. The V gene's germline CDR1 is SEHNR and CDR2 FQNEAQ (reference sequence). V was pared by 5 bases and J by 3 bases, with 11 bases between. CDR3 region: CASSEQDSYEQYV. The DNA for the CDR3 is TGTGCCAGCAGCGAACAGGACAGCTACGAGCAGTACGTC.

This clone was counted a few times. V and J are TRBV7-9 and TRBJ1-1; 9 positions match TRBD1. The CDR3 consists of 14 residues. V gave up 10 bases and J gave up 4 bases; unmatched junction bases: 10. CDR1 SEHNR and CDR2 FQNEAQ come from the germline V gene (reference sequence). CDR3 nucleotide sequence: TGTGCCACCAAATCACAGGGGGCGACCACTGAAGCTTTCTTT. Translated, it gives CATKSQGATTEAFF.

The V and J genes are TRBV27 and TRBJ1-2, with D tentatively TRBD1 (5 bases). Germline loops: CDR1 MNHEY, CDR2 SMNVEV (reference sequence). The CDR3 sequence is 14 residues long. Trimming cost V 0 bases and J 6 bases, with 11 bases left between them. The DNA of the CDR3 is TGTGCCAGCAGTTTATCGTACAGGATGAATGGCTACACCTTC. Its translation is CASSLSYRMNGYTF.

V and J are TRBV7-9 and TRBJ1-6; no clear D. The CDR3 loop spans 13 amino acids. Looked up from germline, CDR1 is SEHNR and CDR2 is FQNEAQ (reference sequence). Deletions cut 4 bases from V and 13 bases from J, with 14 bases between. The chain's CDR3 is CASSSLLREPLHF. Here the CDR3 DNA reads TGTGCCAGCAGCTCCCTACTCCGGGAGCCCCTCCACTTT.

The rearrangement joins TRBV7-3 to TRBJ1-1, with 7 bases that match TRBD1. V shed 5 bases, J shed 1 base, and the junction held 7 bases outside the gene matches. Germline-derived CDR1 and CDR2 are SGHTA and FQGTGA. This CDR3 comprises 15 residues. The CDR3 DNA sequence: TGTGCCAGCAGCCTAGGGGGCGGACGGAACACTGAAGCTTTCTTT. Encoded protein: CASSLGGGRNTEAFF.

V usage is TRBV5-8 and J usage is TRBJ1-1; the D gene is possibly TRBD1 (6 bases). Trimming cost V 2 bases and J 1 base, with 9 bases left between them. The CDR3 is made up of 14 amino acids. The V gene's germline CDR1 is SGHTS and CDR2 YDEGEE. The CDR3 DNA sequence: TGTGCCAGCAGCTTTAGGGGGACGAACACTGAAGCTTTCTTT. Encoded protein: CASSFRGTNTEAFF. Filled out from reference TRBV5-8 and TRBJ1-1, the complete variable domain reads EAGVTQSPTHLIKTRGQQATLRCSPISGHTSVYWYQQALGLGLQFLLWYDEGEERNRGNFPPRFSGRQFPNYSSELNVNALELEDSALYLCASSFRGTNTEAFFGQGTRLTVV.

The CDR3, as DNA: TGTGCCAGCAGCCAAGAAGGAGGACTAGCGGGGGAGCAGTACTTC. Encoded protein: CASSQEGGLAGEQYF. V gene TRBV3-1 (or the pseudogene TRBV3-2) combines with J gene TRBJ2-7, with 12 bases aligning to TRBD2. Germline CDR1 and CDR2: LGHDT and YNNKEL (reference sequence). The junction had 4 bases not matched to a gene; V was cut back by 0 bases and J by 7 bases. The CDR3 length is 15 residues.

The chain recombines TRBV18 with TRBJ1-2, with 12 bases fitting TRBD1. Unmatched junction bases numbered 11, after V lost 4 bases and J lost 2 bases. CDR1 is KGHSH, CDR2 LQKENI, per germline. The CDR3 has 18 amino acids. CDR3 DNA: TGTGCCAGCTCACTCGGGACTACCGGGACAGGGGGCAACTATGGCTACACCTTC. Translation: CASSLGTTGTGGNYGYTF.

The gene calls are TRBV2 and TRBJ1-4; D is uncertain. Looked up from germline, CDR1 is SNHLY and CDR2 is FYNNEI. The V end lost 7 bases, the J end lost 8 bases, and 14 bases lay between the germline ends. The CDR3 length is 13 residues. The CDR3 nucleotides are TGTGCCAGCAAACAACAGATTAGGGAAAAACTGTTTTTT. It yields the protein CASKQQIREKLFF.

The chain links TRBV12-3 or TRBV12-4 to TRBJ2-3; no definite D call. V lost 4 bases, J lost 9 bases, and 11 bases lay in between. This CDR3 contains 12 residues. This CDR3 reads CASSSTRNTQYF. DNA for the CDR3: TGTGCCAGCAGTTCGACGAGGAACACGCAGTATTTT.

The count of this clone is one. This chain links TRBV5-5 with TRBJ1-5, with TRBD1 matching 7 bases. V lost 4 bases, J lost 3 bases, and 10 bases stayed unmatched. Looked up from germline, CDR1 is SGHKS and CDR2 is YYEKEE (reference sequence). The CDR3 is 16 amino acids. The CDR3 loop is CASSPSADRINQPQHF. The CDR3, as DNA: TGTGCCAGCAGCCCCAGCGCGGACAGGATCAATCAGCCCCAGCATTTT.

This clone was observed once. V and J are TRBV4-2 and TRBJ1-1, with TRBD1 identical over 7 bases. CDR1 is LGHNA, CDR2 YNFKEQ, per germline. V trimming: 0 bases; J trimming: 6 bases; junction bases outside the gene matches: 7. This CDR3 contains 15 residues. The CDR3 bases are TGTGCCAGCAGCCAAGAATCGGGCAGGGGGGCTGAAGCTTTCTTT. This sequence encodes CASSQESGRGAEAFF.

The V call is TRBV7-2, the J call TRBJ2-1; D gene unclear. Per germline, CDR1 SGHTA and CDR2 FQGNSA. Trimming pared 6 bases from V and 5 bases from J, leaving 14 bases between. This CDR3 has 14 amino acids. CDR3: CASSYSRDNNEQFF. Written as DNA, the CDR3 is TGTGCCAGCAGTTACTCGAGAGACAACAATGAGCAGTTCTTC.

V usage is TRBV27 and J usage is TRBJ1-6, with 7 positions matching TRBD1. CDR3 length: 12 amino acids. CDR1 is MNHEY, CDR2 SMNVEV, per germline (reference sequence). CDR3 in amino acids: CATRQGYSPLHF. CDR3 coding DNA: TGTGCGACCCGACAGGGATATTCACCCCTCCACTTT.

The chain combines TRBV10-3 with TRBJ1-3; 7 nucleotides align to TRBD1. The CDR3 sequence is 17 residues long. In germline, CDR1 is ENHRY, CDR2 SYGVKD. Trimming cost V 6 bases and J 0 bases; bases outside gene matches: 11. As DNA, the CDR3 is TGTGCCATCAGCGCGTTGGGACAGATTTACTCTGGAAACACCATATATTTT. This translates into CAISALGQIYSGNTIYF.

The chain joins TRBV19 to TRBJ1-4; 8 bases fit TRBD1. Trimming removed 7 bases from V and 7 bases from J; junction bases left unmatched: 8. This CDR3 contains 14 residues. CDR1 and CDR2 from the germline V gene are LNHDA and SQIVND (reference sequence). DNA of the CDR3: TGTGCCAGTACCCTCCAGGGGGCGCCTGAAAAACTGTTTTTT. Translated, it gives CASTLQGAPEKLFF. Combining the CDR3 with reference TRBV19 and TRBJ1-4 gives the whole variable domain DGGITQSPKYLFRKEGQNVTLSCEQNLNHDAMYWYRQDPGQGLRLIYYSQIVNDFQKGDIAEGYSVSREKKESFPLTVTSAQKNPTAFYLCASTLQGAPEKLFFGSGTQLSVL.

V and J are TRBV11-2 and TRBJ2-5; a weak D match, TRBD2 (6 bases). The CDR3 runs 14 residues. Germline V gene data show CDR1 as SGHAT and CDR2 as FQNNGV. The V end lost 5 bases, the J end lost 1 base, and 11 bases lay between the germline ends. CDR3 region: CASSPSGFQETQYF. In DNA form, the CDR3 reads TGTGCCAGCAGCCCCAGCGGGTTCCAAGAGACCCAGTACTTC.

V gene TRBV3-1 (or the pseudogene TRBV3-2) combines with J gene TRBJ1-4, with 7 bases matching TRBD1. CDR1 is LGHDT and CDR2 is YNNKEL in the germline V gene (reference sequence). This CDR3 is built from 15 residues. The V and J ends lost 2 bases and 9 bases, in that order; junction bases with no gene match: 9. CDR3 protein: CASSQSGTVPKKLFF. CDR3 sequence (DNA): TGTGCCAGCAGCCAATCCGGGACAGTCCCCAAAAAACTGTTTTTT.